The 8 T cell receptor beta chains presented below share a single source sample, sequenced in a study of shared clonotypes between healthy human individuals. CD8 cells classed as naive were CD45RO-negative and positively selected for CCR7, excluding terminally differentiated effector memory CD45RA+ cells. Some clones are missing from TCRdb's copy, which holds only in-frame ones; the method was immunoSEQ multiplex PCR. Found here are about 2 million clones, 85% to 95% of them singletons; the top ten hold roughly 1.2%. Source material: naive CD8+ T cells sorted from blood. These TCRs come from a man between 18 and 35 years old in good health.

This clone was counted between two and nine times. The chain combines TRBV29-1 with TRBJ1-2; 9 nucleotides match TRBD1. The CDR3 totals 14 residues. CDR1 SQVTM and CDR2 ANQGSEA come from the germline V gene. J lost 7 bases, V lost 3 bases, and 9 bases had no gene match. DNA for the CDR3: TGCAGCGTTGATCGCATGGACAGGGGAAGTGGCTACACCTTC. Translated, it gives CSVDRMDRGSGYTF. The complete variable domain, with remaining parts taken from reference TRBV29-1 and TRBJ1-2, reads SAVISQKPSRDICQRGTSLTIQCQVDSQVTMMFWYRQQPGQSLTLIATANQGSEATYESGFVIDKFPISRPNLTFSTLTVSNMSPEDSSIYLCSVDRMDRGSGYTFGSGTRLTVV.

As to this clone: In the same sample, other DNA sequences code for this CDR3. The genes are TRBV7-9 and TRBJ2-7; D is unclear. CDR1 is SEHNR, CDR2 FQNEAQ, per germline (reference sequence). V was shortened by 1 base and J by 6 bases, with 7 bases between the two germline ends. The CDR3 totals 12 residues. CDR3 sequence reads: CASSLGSAEQYF. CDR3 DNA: TGTGCCAGCAGCTTAGGATCGGCCGAGCAGTACTTC.

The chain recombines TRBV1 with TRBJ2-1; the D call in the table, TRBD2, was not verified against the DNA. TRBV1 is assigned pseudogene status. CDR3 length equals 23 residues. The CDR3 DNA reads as TGCACCAGCAGCCAAGATGGGCAGGTTCGGACTAGCGGGACTCGTAACTCCTACAATGAGCAGTTCTTC. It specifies CTSSQDGQVRTSGTRNSYNEQFF.

The CDR3 sequence is CASGRGALLNEQFF. The CDR3 nucleotides read TGTGCCAGCGGCCGGGGGGCCCTACTCAATGAGCAGTTCTTC. The chain links TRBV7-9 to TRBJ2-1, with D possibly matching TRBD2 (7 bases). CDR3 length: 14 residues. V lost 8 bases and J 6 bases, leaving 17 bases between the germline ends. Germline V gene sequence: CDR1 SEHNR, CDR2 FQNEAQ (reference sequence).

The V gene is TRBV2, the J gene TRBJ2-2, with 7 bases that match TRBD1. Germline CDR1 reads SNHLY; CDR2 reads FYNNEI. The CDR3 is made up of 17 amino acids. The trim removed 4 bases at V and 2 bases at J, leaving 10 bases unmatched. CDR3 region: CASSGAPTGKNTGELFF. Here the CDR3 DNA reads TGTGCCAGCAGTGGGGCCCCGACAGGGAAAAACACCGGGGAGCTGTTTTTT.

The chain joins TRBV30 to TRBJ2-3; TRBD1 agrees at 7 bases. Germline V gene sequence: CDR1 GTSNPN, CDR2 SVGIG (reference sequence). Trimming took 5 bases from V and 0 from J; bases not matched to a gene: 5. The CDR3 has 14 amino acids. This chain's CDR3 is CAWEGTVSTDTQYF. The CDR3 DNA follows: TGTGCCTGGGAAGGGACAGTGAGCACAGATACGCAGTATTTT.

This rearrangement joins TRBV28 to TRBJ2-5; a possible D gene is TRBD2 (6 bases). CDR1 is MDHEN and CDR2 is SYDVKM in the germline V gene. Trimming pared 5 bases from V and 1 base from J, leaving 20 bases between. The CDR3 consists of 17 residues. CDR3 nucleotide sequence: TGTGCCAGCAGTCCGGGGACTCCCCGAGGGCCCCAAGAGACCCAGTACTTC. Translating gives CASSPGTPRGPQETQYF.

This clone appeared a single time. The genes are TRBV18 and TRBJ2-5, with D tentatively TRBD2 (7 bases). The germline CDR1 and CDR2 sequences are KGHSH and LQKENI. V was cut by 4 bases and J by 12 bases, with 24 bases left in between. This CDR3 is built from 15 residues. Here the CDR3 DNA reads TGTGCCAGCTCACAGGCTCGGGGGGCATATTTGGACGAGTACTTC. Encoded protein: CASSQARGAYLDEYF.